Below, one TCR beta chain is given with its context. What this receptor recognizes is not known. Base qualities were left out, and no much larger clone turns up one base away. This record belongs to a study of T cell repertoires in Merkel cell carcinoma (dated by TCRdb to the late 2010s). Regarding the study in general: Patients who had received intralesional immunotherapy or systemic immune checkpoint blockade ahead of the biopsy were left out. MCPyV-specific clonotypes were first defined by tetramer sorting, cloning and paired TCR sequencing of expanded tumor-infiltrating lymphocytes. To be included, a participant needed a diagnosis of MCPyV-positive Merkel cell carcinoma and tumor-infiltrating lymphocytes that had been successfully expanded in vitro.

Every study subject tested positive for serum antibodies to T-antigen and had biopsy-confirmed Merkel cell carcinoma that was MCPyV-positive. Six or seven adjacent 10-micron frozen tumor sections were used for genomic DNA extraction without cell sorting or culture. Tumor biopsy tissue of roughly 5 x 5 x 5 mm was frozen in optimal cutting temperature compound. In the frozen biopsy, scout sections stained with hematoxylin and eosin confirmed abundant Merkel cell carcinoma and infiltrating cells. Results the study describes overall, beyond this receptor: Normal tissue biopsies were not studied.

Ends trimmed: V by 6 bases, J by 4 bases; bases unmatched to a gene: 11. The germline V gene encodes CDR1 MNHEY and CDR2 SVGAGI. The CDR3 measures 15 amino acids from cysteine to phenylalanine. The entry retains the CDR3 DNA only, 45 bases that are in frame from base 1. The immunoSEQ assay was used for TRB CDR3 sequencing and data processing of tumor genomic DNA. The table comes from immuneACCESS by way of TCRdb, which keeps in-frame sequences with V and J called. Part of the clones is missing from these tables; in studies checked, under half for an unresolved V gene and the rest for unknown reasons. The table for this sample lists fewer than 15,000 clones; roughly four fifths of them were counted only once. The ten largest clones represent roughly 18% of the sample.

The rearranged chain carries TRBV6-5 and TRBJ1-1, with TRBD1 matching 7 junction bases. Sample: tumor tissue. This sequence originates from an adult with Merkel cell carcinoma. Here is the DNA: TGTGCCAGCAGCTCCCAGGAGGGGGCTGGCACTGAAGCTTTCTTT. Translated, this gives CASSSQEGAGTEAFF.